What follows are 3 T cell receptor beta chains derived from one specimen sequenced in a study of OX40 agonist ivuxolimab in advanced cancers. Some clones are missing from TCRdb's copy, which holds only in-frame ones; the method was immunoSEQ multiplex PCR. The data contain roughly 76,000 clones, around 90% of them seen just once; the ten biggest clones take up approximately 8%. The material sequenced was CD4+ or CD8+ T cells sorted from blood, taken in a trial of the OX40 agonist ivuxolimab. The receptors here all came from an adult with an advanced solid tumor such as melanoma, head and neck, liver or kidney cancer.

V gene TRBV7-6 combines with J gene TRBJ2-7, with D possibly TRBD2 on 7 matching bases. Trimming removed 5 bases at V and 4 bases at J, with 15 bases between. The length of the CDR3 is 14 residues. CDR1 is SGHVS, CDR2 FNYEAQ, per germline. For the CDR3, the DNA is TGTGCCAGCAGCGAAGGGGGAGGGTTTTACGAGCAGTACTTC. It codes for CASSEGGGFYEQYF. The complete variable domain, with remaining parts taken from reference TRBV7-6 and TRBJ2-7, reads GAGVSQSPRYKVTKRGQDVALRCDPISGHVSLYWYRQALGQGPEFLTYFNYEAQQDKSGLPNDRFSAERPEGSISTLTIQRTEQRDSAMYRCASSEGGGFYEQYFGPGTRLTVT.

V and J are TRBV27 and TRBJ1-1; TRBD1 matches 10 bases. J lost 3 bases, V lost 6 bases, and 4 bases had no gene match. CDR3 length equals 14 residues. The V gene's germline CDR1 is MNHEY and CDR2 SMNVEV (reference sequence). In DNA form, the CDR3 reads TGTGCCAGCAGAACCGGGACAGGGGACACTGAAGCTTTCTTT. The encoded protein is CASRTGTGDTEAFF.

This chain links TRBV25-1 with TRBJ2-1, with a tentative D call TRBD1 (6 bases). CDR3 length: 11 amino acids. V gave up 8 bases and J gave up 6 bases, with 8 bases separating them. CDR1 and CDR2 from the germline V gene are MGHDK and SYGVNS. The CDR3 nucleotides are TGTGCCAGCCTACAGGGCAATGAGCAGTTCTTC. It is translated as CASLQGNEQFF.